A single sample is the source of the 13 T cell receptor beta chains below, sequenced in a study of blood T cell repertoires in COVID-19. The method was immunoSEQ multiplex PCR; TCRdb's version includes in-frame clones alone and lacks a portion of them. The sample holds 50,000 to 75,000 clones, around 77% seen once. Sequencing used peripheral blood. The receptors were sampled from an older man with active or convalescent COVID-19.

The chain combines TRBV9 with TRBJ2-7, with D possibly matching TRBD2 (5 bases). Germline lookup yields CDR1 SGDLS and CDR2 YYNGEE. The CDR3 totals 16 residues. V was cut by 0 bases and J by 5 bases, with 18 bases left in between. CDR3 in amino acids: CASSVGRQPLPDEQYF. The CDR3 nucleotides are TGTGCCAGCAGCGTAGGGAGGCAGCCCCTTCCAGACGAGCAGTACTTC.

This clone was counted a few times. The rearrangement links TRBV14 to TRBJ2-3; D is unresolved. V was shortened by 4 bases and J by 2 bases, with 10 bases between the two germline ends. Germline V gene sequence: CDR1 SGHDN, CDR2 FVKESK. The CDR3 sequence is 14 residues long. The CDR3 nucleotides are TGTGCCAGCAGCCTCGCCAGGCACACAGATACGCAGTATTTT. It is translated as CASSLARHTDTQYF.

In the case of this clone: The same CDR3 can be traced to other DNA sequences in this sample. The rearrangement uses TRBV27 and TRBJ2-2; 7 bases line up with TRBD2. This CDR3 contains 16 residues. V was clipped by 4 bases and J by 2 bases; unmatched bases: 7. The germline gives CDR1 MNHEY, CDR2 SMNVEV (reference sequence). CDR3 bases: TGTGCCAGCAGTTCGCGAGGGAGGGTAAACACCGGGGAGCTGTTTTTT. Residues: CASSSRGRVNTGELFF.

The chain couples TRBV4-2 to TRBJ2-2; the D gene is possibly TRBD2 (7 bases). There are 14 residues in the CDR3. The germline gives CDR1 LGHNA, CDR2 YNFKEQ. Trimming took 5 bases from V and 7 from J, leaving 14 bases between them. For the CDR3, the DNA is TGTGCCAGCAGCACGAGGGAGGGGGTCGGGGAGCTGTTTTTT. This translates into CASSTREGVGELFF.

CDR3 nucleotides: TGTGCCAGCTCACCACCGGTAGTAGAAAAACTGTTTTTT. This sequence encodes CASSPPVVEKLFF. The V and J genes are TRBV18 and TRBJ1-4; D unresolved. The CDR3 is 13 residues long. Trimming removed 0 bases at V and 8 bases at J, with 7 bases between. The germline gives CDR1 KGHSH, CDR2 LQKENI.

V gene TRBV9 combines with J gene TRBJ2-2, with 8 bases matching TRBD2. CDR3 length: 18 amino acids. The ends lost 4 bases at V and 3 bases at J; junction bases unmatched: 14. Germline V gives CDR1 SGDLS, CDR2 YYNGEE. CDR3 in amino acids: CASSFKTGGVSDTGELFF. The DNA of the CDR3 is TGTGCCAGCAGCTTCAAAACCGGGGGGGTTAGTGACACCGGGGAGCTGTTTTTT.

This clone has just a few counts. The genes are TRBV19 and TRBJ2-2, with 9 positions matching TRBD1. The CDR3 sequence is 15 residues long. Germline CDR1 is LNHDA and CDR2 is SQIVND (reference sequence). The V gene end was trimmed by 7 bases and the J gene end by 3 bases; junction bases not matched to a gene: 6. The CDR3 sequence is CASTHRDRDTGELFF. The CDR3 nucleotides are TGTGCCAGTACCCACCGGGACAGGGACACCGGGGAGCTGTTTTTT.

This chain links TRBV12-5 with TRBJ1-2, with D possibly matching TRBD1 (6 bases). The CDR3 covers 15 residues. Trimming took 6 bases from V and 3 from J, leaving 17 bases between them. Germline V gene data show CDR1 as LGHNT and CDR2 as FRNRAP. The CDR3, as DNA: TGTGCTAGTGGCTCCGGGACACAGTCCCACTATGGCTACACCTTC. Its translation: CASGSGTQSHYGYTF.

V gene TRBV28 combines with J gene TRBJ2-1, with D possibly being TRBD2 (5 bases). The germline gives CDR1 MDHEN, CDR2 SYDVKM. The germline V and J ends were trimmed by 2 bases and 5 bases, with 13 bases remaining between them. This CDR3 has 15 residues. The CDR3: CASSLSSGLHNEQFF. CDR3 nucleotide sequence: TGTGCCAGCAGTTTAAGCAGTGGACTTCACAATGAGCAGTTCTTC.

This clone has a handful of counts. J is TRBJ2-1 and V is TRBV9; 8 positions match TRBD2. CDR3 length: 15 amino acids. The V gene's germline CDR1 is SGDLS and CDR2 YYNGEE. The trim removed 1 base at V and 8 bases at J, leaving 8 bases unmatched. The DNA for the CDR3 is TGTGCCAGCAGCGTATCAACGGGAGGGCCTGATGAGCAGTTCTTC. Protein: CASSVSTGGPDEQFF.

V is TRBV7-8 and J is TRBJ1-6; D is undetermined. Germline CDR1 and CDR2: SGHVS and FQNEAQ. The CDR3 has 13 amino acids. V was cut by 2 bases and J by 9 bases, with 8 bases left in between. The CDR3 spells CASSLIEVSPLHF. Here the CDR3 DNA reads TGTGCCAGCAGCTTAATAGAGGTTTCACCCCTCCACTTT.

The chain is built from TRBV2 and TRBJ1-2; the D gene is possibly TRBD1 (5 bases). Germline CDR1 SNHLY, CDR2 FYNNEI. Trimming pared 4 bases from V and 2 bases from J, leaving 14 bases between. This CDR3 has 15 residues. CDR3 sequence reads: CASSARQLVNYGYTF. The CDR3 coding sequence is TGTGCCAGCAGTGCTCGACAGTTAGTAAACTATGGCTACACCTTC.

This chain connects TRBV28 to TRBJ2-3, with 8 bases lining up with TRBD1. With V trimmed by 7 bases and J by 4 bases, 4 bases remained unmatched. The CDR3 is 13 residues long. Germline assignment: CDR1 MDHEN and CDR2 SYDVKM. The DNA of the CDR3 is TGTGCCAGCACCCGACAGGGGTCAGATACGCAGTATTTT. It is translated as CASTRQGSDTQYF.